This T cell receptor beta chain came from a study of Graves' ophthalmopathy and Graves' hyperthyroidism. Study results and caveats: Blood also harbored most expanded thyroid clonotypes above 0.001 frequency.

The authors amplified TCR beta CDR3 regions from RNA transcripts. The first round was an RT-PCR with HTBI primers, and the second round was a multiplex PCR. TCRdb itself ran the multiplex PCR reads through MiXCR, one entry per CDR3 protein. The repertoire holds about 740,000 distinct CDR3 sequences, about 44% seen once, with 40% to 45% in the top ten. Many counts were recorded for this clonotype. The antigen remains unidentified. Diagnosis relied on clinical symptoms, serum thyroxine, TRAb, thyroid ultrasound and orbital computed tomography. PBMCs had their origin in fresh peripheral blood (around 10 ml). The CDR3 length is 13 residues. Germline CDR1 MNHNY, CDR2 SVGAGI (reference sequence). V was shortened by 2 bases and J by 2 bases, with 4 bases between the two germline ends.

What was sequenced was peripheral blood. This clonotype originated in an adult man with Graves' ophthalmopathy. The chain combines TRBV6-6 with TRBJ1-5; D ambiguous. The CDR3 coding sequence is TGTGCCAGCAGTTACGCAGGCAATCAGCCCCAGCATTTT. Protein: CASSYAGNQPQHF.